The following is a TCR beta chain sequence with its context. Its cognate antigen is unknown. cDNA serving as the sequencing template came from extracted, reverse transcribed RNA. Produced via immunoSEQ multiplex PCR; TCRdb's table is partial and in-frame only. The data show more than 95,000 clones, 41% seen once. The CDR3 totals 15 residues. Germline CDR1 and CDR2: SGDLS and YYNGEE. V lost 3 bases and J lost 0; bases outside the gene matches: 0. The data derive from a study of CD8+ T cells in alopecia areata. Study as a whole: Treated patients were given oral tofacitinib, which was dosed at 5 to 10 mg twice daily. Tofacitinib ran 6 to 18 months, followed by 6 months off drug.

Study-level findings and limits: TCR sharing was clearer in mice than between patients, perhaps partly owing to patient HLA diversity.

This chain connects TRBV9 to TRBJ2-1; TRBD1 matches at 10 bases. The TCR sequence derives from a human donor with alopecia areata. The sequenced material came from CD4+ T cells sorted from blood. The CDR3 nucleotides read TGTGCCAGCAGCGGGACAGGGGGCTCCTACAATGAGCAGTTCTTC. Amino acid sequence: CASSGTGGSYNEQFF. Looking up the rest from reference TRBV9 and TRBJ2-1 gives the full variable domain: DSGVTQTPKHLITATGQRVTLRCSPRSGDLSVYWYQQSLDQGLQFLIQYYNGEERAKGNILERFSAQQFPDLHSELNLSSLELGDSALYFCASSGTGGSYNEQFFGPGTRLTVL.